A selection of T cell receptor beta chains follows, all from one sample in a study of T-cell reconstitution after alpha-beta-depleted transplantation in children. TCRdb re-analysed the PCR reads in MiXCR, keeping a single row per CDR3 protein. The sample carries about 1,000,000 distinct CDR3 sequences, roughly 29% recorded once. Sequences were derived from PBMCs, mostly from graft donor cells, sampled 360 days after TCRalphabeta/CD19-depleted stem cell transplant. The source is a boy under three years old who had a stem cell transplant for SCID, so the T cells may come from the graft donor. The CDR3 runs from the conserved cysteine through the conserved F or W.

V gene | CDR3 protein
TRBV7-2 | CASSPLAGGREQYF
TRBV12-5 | CASGSPMAEWVSNEQFF
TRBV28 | CASSSSSSGLYEQYF
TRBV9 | CASSVGAQGTEAFF
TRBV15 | CATSRDGEDTQYF
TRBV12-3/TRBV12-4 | CASRPGTGGEETQYF
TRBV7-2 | CASSQGAGPETQYF
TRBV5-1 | CAPGTAPANEKLFF
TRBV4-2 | CASSHPLSPTSGGYNEQFF
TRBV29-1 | CSVISWGNYNEQFF
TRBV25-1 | CASSAGDRPINEQFF
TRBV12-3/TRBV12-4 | CASSRKGGGTDTQYF
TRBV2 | CASSSPRAGGPDTQYF
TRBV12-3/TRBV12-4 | CASSPTRQTYEQYF
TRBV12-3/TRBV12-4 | CATPGTSGGLSTDTQYF
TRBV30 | CAWSGRLAKNIQYF
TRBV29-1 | CSVPLRRGITDTQYF
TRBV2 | CASSEVGNTIYF
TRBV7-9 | CASSPQGVETNEKLFF
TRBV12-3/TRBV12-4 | CASSFGGMNEKLFF
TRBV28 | CASSFPHTEATNEKLFF
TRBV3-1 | CASSRTVGADTQYF
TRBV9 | CASSVVSGFGMNTEAFF
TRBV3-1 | CASTRQGSRNEQFF
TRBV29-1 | CSVWETESANYGYTF
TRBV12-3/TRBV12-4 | CASRVPGTVSYEQYF
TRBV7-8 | CASSLVGQGFYSNQPQHF
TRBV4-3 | CASSRGDPVESYNEQFF
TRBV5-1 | CASSVGQTSQWTEAFF
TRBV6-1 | CASVQAAPNTEAFF
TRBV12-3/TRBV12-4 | CASSPIRTVNTEAFF
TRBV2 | CASSEEIDNQPQHF
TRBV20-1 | CSAPGVGGNQPQHF